The 15 T cell receptor beta chains below come from one sample, sequenced in a study of blood T cell repertoires in COVID-19. Sequencing was performed with immunoSEQ multiplex PCR; in TCRdb, only in-frame clones are kept and a portion is missing. The sample records 220,000 or so clones, 70% to 90% being singletons. Specimen: peripheral blood. The receptor set was obtained from a man aged 50 to 59 who had recovered from COVID-19.

The V gene is TRBV10-2, the J gene TRBJ2-7; 7 nucleotides line up with TRBD1. Germline CDR1 is WSHSY and CDR2 is SAAADI. J gave up 4 bases and V 6 bases, and 6 bases lay outside the gene matches. CDR3 length: 13 residues. For the CDR3, the DNA is TGCGCCAGCAGCCCGGGACAGAATTACGAGCAGTACTTC. It yields the protein CASSPGQNYEQYF.

Comment on this clone: This CDR3 is also generated by other DNA sequences in the sample. V is TRBV29-1 and J is TRBJ2-1, with D perhaps TRBD1 (5 bases). The CDR3 runs to 13 residues. V was pared by 4 bases and J by 4 bases, with 11 bases between. CDR1 and CDR2 (germline): SQVTM, ANQGSEA. The CDR3 nucleotides read TGCAGCGTTGGCGACAGTTCGTACAATGAGCAGTTCTTC. Translated: CSVGDSSYNEQFF.

The rearrangement uses TRBV12-3 or TRBV12-4 and TRBJ2-7; perhaps TRBD1 as D (5 bases). Trimming took 4 bases from V and 1 from J, leaving 8 bases between them. The CDR3 has 13 amino acids. This CDR3 is CASSSTVSYEQYF. CDR3 coding DNA: TGTGCCAGCAGTTCGACAGTGTCCTACGAGCAGTACTTC.

CDR3: CASSIGFSYNEQFF. The CDR3 DNA is TGTGCCAGTAGTATTGGCTTCTCCTACAATGAGCAGTTCTTC. The chain joins TRBV19 to TRBJ2-1, with D unresolved. Germline CDR1 LNHDA, CDR2 SQIVND (reference sequence). With 3 bases removed from V and 0 bases from J, the gap between germline ends came to 6 bases. This CDR3 is built from 14 residues.

The chain uses TRBV30 and TRBJ2-7; 8 bases line up with TRBD2. The CDR3 is made up of 12 amino acids. Germline V gives CDR1 GTSNPN, CDR2 SVGIG (reference sequence). The trim removed 4 bases at V and 7 bases at J, leaving 6 bases unmatched. CDR3: CAWTAGGWEQYF. The CDR3 nucleotides are TGTGCCTGGACCGCGGGAGGTTGGGAGCAGTACTTC.

This chain uses TRBV9 with TRBJ2-3; 9 bases line up with TRBD2. With V trimmed by 3 bases and J by 1 base, 12 bases remained unmatched. Germline loops: CDR1 SGDLS, CDR2 YYNGEE. The CDR3 runs 18 residues. The CDR3 sequence is CASSALGSSGRGTDTQYF. DNA of the CDR3: TGTGCCAGCAGCGCCTTAGGAAGTAGCGGGAGAGGCACAGATACGCAGTATTTT.

This clone was counted only a few times. The genes are TRBV7-2 and TRBJ2-5; 15 nucleotides match TRBD2. The germline CDR1 and CDR2 sequences are SGHTA and FQGNSA. Trimming took 6 bases from V and 5 from J; bases not matched to a gene: 7. This CDR3 is 16 amino acids long. CDR3 loop: CASSRGLAGGRETQYF. The CDR3 nucleotides read TGTGCCAGCAGTCGGGGACTAGCGGGAGGAAGGGAGACCCAGTACTTC.

This clone turned up a few times. This chain joins TRBV7-9 and TRBJ2-7; D ambiguous. Between the trimmed V and J ends, which lost 5 bases and 0 bases, there was a span of 11 bases. The CDR3 runs to 14 residues. CDR1 is SEHNR, CDR2 FQNEAQ, per germline (reference sequence). CDR3 nucleotide sequence: TGTGCCAGCAGCCCAGAGGCGCCCTCCTACGAGCAGTACTTC. It is translated as CASSPEAPSYEQYF. The full variable domain, with the rest looked up from reference TRBV7-9 and TRBJ2-7, is DTGVSQNPRHKITKRGQNVTFRCDPISEHNRLYWYRQTLGQGPEFLTYFQNEAQLEKSRLLSDRFSAERPKGSFSTLEIQRTEQGDSAMYLCASSPEAPSYEQYFGPGTRLTVT.

This clone is a singleton in its sample. The CDR3 sequence is CASSRQGTDTQYF. Written as DNA, the CDR3 is TGTGCCAGCAGCCGACAGGGCACAGATACGCAGTATTTT. J is TRBJ2-3 and V is TRBV3-1 (or the pseudogene TRBV3-2); TRBD1 is a possible D gene (6 bases). Germline V gene lookup returns CDR1 LGHDT and CDR2 YNNKEL (reference sequence). The CDR3 sequence is 13 residues long. Between the trimmed V and J ends, which lost 4 bases and 1 base, there was a span of 6 bases.

In its sample, this clone was seen a few times. The chain joins TRBV3-1 (or the pseudogene TRBV3-2) to TRBJ2-4; 14 positions agree with TRBD2. Germline V gives CDR1 LGHDT, CDR2 YNNKEL (reference sequence). Trimming at V came to 1 base and at J to 7 bases, leaving 0 bases not matched to a gene. The CDR3 totals 15 residues. The CDR3 DNA reads TGTGCCAGCAGCCAAGGGACTAGCGGGAGGAACATTCAGTACTTC. Protein: CASSQGTSGRNIQYF.

The chain recombines TRBV6-5 with TRBJ1-6, with TRBD1 matching 8 bases. Germline CDR1 MNHEY, CDR2 SVGAGI. V was pared by 7 bases and J by 4 bases, with 6 bases of the junction left unmatched. There are 15 residues in the CDR3. The DNA of the CDR3 is TGTGCCAGCACCAAGGGACAGGCTTATAATTCACCCCTCCACTTT. Its translation is CASTKGQAYNSPLHF.

The chain recombines TRBV7-2 with TRBJ2-5; 9 bases match TRBD2. Germline-derived CDR1 and CDR2 are SGHTA and FQGNSA. With V trimmed by 5 bases and J by 5 bases, 12 bases remained unmatched. This CDR3 comprises 16 residues. CDR3 loop: CASSQEGLAGRETQYF. The CDR3 DNA is TGTGCCAGCAGCCAAGAGGGCCTAGCGGGACGGGAGACCCAGTACTTC.

The chain links TRBV2 to TRBJ2-3; TRBD1 aligns across 9 bases. After removal of 2 bases from V and 0 bases from J, the junction contained 6 bases not matched to a gene. Germline V gene sequence: CDR1 SNHLY, CDR2 FYNNEI. There are 17 residues in the CDR3. CDR3 loop: CASSERTGVTSTDTQYF. For the CDR3, the DNA is TGTGCCAGCAGTGAAAGGACAGGGGTGACTAGCACAGATACGCAGTATTTT. The full variable domain, in which reference TRBV2 and TRBJ2-3 provide the parts outside the CDR3, is EPEVTQTPSHQVTQMGQEVILRCVPISNHLYFYWYRQILGQKVEFLVSFYNNEISEKSEIFDDQFSVERPDGSNFTLKIRSTKLEDSAMYFCASSERTGVTSTDTQYFGPGTRLTVL.

The rearrangement uses TRBV7-9 and TRBJ1-3; D is undetermined. V lost 1 base, J lost 1 base, and 5 bases lay in between. Germline loops: CDR1 SEHNR, CDR2 FQNEAQ (reference sequence). The CDR3 is 14 amino acids. The CDR3 region is CASSLERSGNTIYF. The CDR3 coding sequence is TGTGCCAGCAGCTTAGAGAGGTCTGGAAACACCATATATTTT.

The J gene is TRBJ1-2, the V gene TRBV19; 8 bases line up with TRBD1. The germline CDR1 and CDR2 sequences are LNHDA and SQIVND (reference sequence). The J segment lost 4 bases and the V segment lost 5 bases, leaving 6 bases of the junction unmatched. The CDR3 has 14 residues. The CDR3 is CASSPGQGSYGYTF. The CDR3 DNA reads as TGTGCCAGTAGTCCCGGACAGGGAAGCTATGGCTACACCTTC. The full variable domain, its missing parts supplied by reference TRBV19 and TRBJ1-2, is DGGITQSPKYLFRKEGQNVTLSCEQNLNHDAMYWYRQDPGQGLRLIYYSQIVNDFQKGDIAEGYSVSREKKESFPLTVTSAQKNPTAFYLCASSPGQGSYGYTFGSGTRLTVV.